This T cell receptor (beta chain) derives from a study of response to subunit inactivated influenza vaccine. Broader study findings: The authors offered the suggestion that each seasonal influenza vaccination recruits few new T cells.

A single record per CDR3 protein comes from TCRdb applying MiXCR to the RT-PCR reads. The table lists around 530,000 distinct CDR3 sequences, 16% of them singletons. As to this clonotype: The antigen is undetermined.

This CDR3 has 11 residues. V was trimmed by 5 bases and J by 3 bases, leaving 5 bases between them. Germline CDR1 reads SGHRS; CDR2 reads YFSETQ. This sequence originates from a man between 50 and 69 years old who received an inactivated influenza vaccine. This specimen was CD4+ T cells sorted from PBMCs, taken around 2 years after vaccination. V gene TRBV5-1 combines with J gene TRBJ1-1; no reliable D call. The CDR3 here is CASRKDTEAFF. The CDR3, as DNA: TGCGCCAGCAGAAAAGACACTGAAGCTTTCTTT.